These 7 T cell receptor beta chains came from one sample sequenced in a study of T cell responses to AZD1222 COVID-19 vaccine (dated by TCRdb to about 2021). The sample's time point label is to be understood as: about 28 days (+/-7) after the second vaccine dose. The library came from the immunoSEQ multiplex PCR assay. TCRdb obtained this table from immuneACCESS and retained in-frame rearrangements with V and J assigned. These tables miss some clones; where compared with another copy, unresolved V genes account for less than half of the shortfall, and the remainder is unexplained. The sample data list some 110,000 clones, and around 83% of these were observed just once. The ten largest clones add up to just under 4.5% of the sample. Sequences were derived from peripheral blood, sampled 28 days after the second AZD1222 dose. All receptors come from an adult who received the AZD1222 COVID-19 vaccine.

V and J are TRBV20-1 and TRBJ1-1; D not certain. Germline V gene sequence: CDR1 DFQATT, CDR2 SNEGSKA (reference sequence). The ends were cut back, 7 bases at V and 1 base at J, with 7 bases in the middle. This CDR3 contains 11 residues. This CDR3 is CSGHRNTEAFF. CDR3 nucleotide sequence: TGCAGTGGACACAGGAACACTGAAGCTTTCTTT.

This chain joins TRBV19 and TRBJ1-4, with a tentative D call TRBD1 (5 bases). This CDR3 has 14 residues. Looked up from germline, CDR1 is LNHDA and CDR2 is SQIVND (reference sequence). Trimming removed 1 base at V and 8 bases at J, with 11 bases between. In DNA form, the CDR3 reads TGTGCCAGTAGTATAGGGCAGGGAAGCGAAAAACTGTTTTTT. Amino acid sequence: CASSIGQGSEKLFF.

The chain links TRBV7-9 to TRBJ1-2; D possibly corresponds to TRBD1 (5 bases). Trimming removed 5 bases from V and 6 bases from J, with 16 bases in between. The CDR3 has 14 amino acids. CDR1 and CDR2 from the germline V gene are SEHNR and FQNEAQ (reference sequence). As DNA, the CDR3 is TGTGCCAGCAGCCCGACACACGGGACGGATGGCTACACCTTC. Its translation: CASSPTHGTDGYTF.

The V call is TRBV2, the J call TRBJ1-5, with D unresolved. V was clipped by 6 bases and J by 3 bases, with 15 bases between them. The CDR3 has 15 residues. Looked up from germline, CDR1 is SNHLY and CDR2 is FYNNEI. The CDR3 nucleotides are TGTGCCAGCAGCCTAGGGCAGCCTAACAATCAGCCCCAGCATTTT. Its translation: CASSLGQPNNQPQHF.

V usage is TRBV28 and J usage is TRBJ1-4; 8 bases match TRBD1. Germline V gene data show CDR1 as MDHEN and CDR2 as SYDVKM. The J segment lost 7 bases and the V segment lost 6 bases, leaving 7 bases of the junction unmatched. The CDR3 sequence is 14 residues long. CDR3 DNA sequence: TGTGCCAGCAGGTCCGGGACAGGCGGTGAAAAACTGTTTTTT. Amino acids: CASRSGTGGEKLFF.

This clone was seen just once. The CDR3 region has the DNA TGTGCCAGCAGTGTTAGGGTGGGCGAGCAGTACTTC. This gives the protein CASSVRVGEQYF. This chain links TRBV2 with TRBJ2-7; D is uncertain. The germline V gene encodes CDR1 SNHLY and CDR2 FYNNEI. The CDR3 runs to 12 residues. The V end lost 4 bases, the J end lost 6 bases, and 10 bases lay between the germline ends. Looking up the rest from reference TRBV2 and TRBJ2-7 gives the full variable domain: EPEVTQTPSHQVTQMGQEVILRCVPISNHLYFYWYRQILGQKVEFLVSFYNNEISEKSEIFDDQFSVERPDGSNFTLKIRSTKLEDSAMYFCASSVRVGEQYFGPGTRLTVT.

The V call is TRBV5-1, the J call TRBJ2-7; TRBD1 matches at 11 bases. The CDR3 runs to 16 residues. Germline CDR1 is SGHRS and CDR2 is YFSETQ. Trimming cost V 6 bases and J 1 base; bases outside gene matches: 9. The CDR3 DNA reads TGCGCCAGCAATAAACTAGGGACAGGGGGTTCCTACGAGCAGTACTTC. Its protein product is CASNKLGTGGSYEQYF.